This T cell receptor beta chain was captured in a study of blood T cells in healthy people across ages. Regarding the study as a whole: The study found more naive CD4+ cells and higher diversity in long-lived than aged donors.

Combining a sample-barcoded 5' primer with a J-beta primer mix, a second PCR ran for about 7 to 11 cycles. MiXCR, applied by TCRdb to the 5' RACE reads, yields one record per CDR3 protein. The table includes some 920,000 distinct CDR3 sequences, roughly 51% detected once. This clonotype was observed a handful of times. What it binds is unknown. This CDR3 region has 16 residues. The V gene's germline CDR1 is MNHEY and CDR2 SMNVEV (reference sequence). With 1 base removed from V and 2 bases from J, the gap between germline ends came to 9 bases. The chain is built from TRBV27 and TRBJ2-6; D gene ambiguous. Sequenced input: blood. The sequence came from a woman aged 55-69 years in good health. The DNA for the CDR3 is TGTGCCAGCAGTTTATTGTCGGCTACTGGGGCCAACGTCCTGACTTTC. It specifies CASSLLSATGANVLTF.